This T cell receptor beta chain was found in a study of chemoradiotherapy in HPV16-positive cancers. About the research overall: Candidate HPV-specific clones and shared TCR motifs came from a couple of HPV16-positive patients.

Germline V gene data show CDR1 as SGDLS and CDR2 as YYNGEE. V trimming: 5 bases; J trimming: 2 bases; junction bases outside the gene matches: 4. The CDR3 is made up of 14 amino acids. Only in-frame clones appear in the TCRdb table, and some are missing; sequencing was by immunoSEQ multiplex PCR. In the table there are roughly 5,800 clones, approximately 90% of which are singletons. Study-level findings and limits: Non-HPV-specific T cells did not expand in tumors during treatment, whereas candidate HPV-specific clones and E7-related motifs did.

Worth noting for this clone: No antigen is known for it.

The V call is TRBV9, the J call TRBJ2-1; 7 positions agree with TRBD2. Specimen: blood, collected from a patient who underwent chemoradiotherapy. This TCR came from a human donor with HPV-associated anogenital cancer. The CDR3 spells CASRGEGAYNEQFF. Written as DNA, the CDR3 is TGTGCCAGCAGGGGGGAGGGCGCCTACAATGAGCAGTTCTTC.